The clone carrying this T cell receptor beta chain was recorded a few times. Its matching antigen is unknown. The record originates from a study of response to subunit inactivated influenza vaccine. General study points: Only a handful of new T cells, the authors suggested, are recruited with each seasonal influenza vaccination.

The V and J ends lost 1 base and 5 bases, in that order; junction bases with no gene match: 7. Looked up from germline, CDR1 is SGHAT and CDR2 is FQNNGV. This CDR3 region has 17 residues. TCRdb itself ran the RT-PCR reads through MiXCR, one entry per CDR3 protein. The table includes roughly 550,000 distinct CDR3 sequences, roughly 25% detected once. The sample was also linked to a second study, of T cells expressing NK-cell markers. That work states: UMIs were included in TCR beta cDNA generated by 5'RACE template switching. For about 6 donors, the dominant NKG2C+ clonotypes made up about 1.0-7.0% of their CD8+ T cells. For four donors, these clonotypes were likewise the leading ones in the CD3+CD56-NKG2C+ fraction.

The sequence was obtained from a man aged 50 to 60 who received an inactivated influenza vaccine. This rearrangement joins TRBV11-2 to TRBJ2-2; 10 positions match TRBD2. This specimen was CD4+ T cells sorted from PBMCs, taken roughly 12 days after vaccination. The CDR3 is CASSLGSSGRLTGELFF. CDR3 coding DNA: TGTGCCAGCAGCTTAGGATCTAGCGGGAGATTAACCGGGGAGCTGTTTTTT.